The 14 T cell receptor beta chains in this list originate from one sample, sequenced in a study of technical replicates of blood from several donors. Using immunoSEQ multiplex PCR, the repertoire was profiled, and TCRdb retains in-frame clones only, with some absent. The sample consists of more than 65,000 clones, roughly 90% of them appearing once. Sequenced material: T cells isolated from PBMCs. The receptors shown here come from a human donor in good health.

The rearrangement links TRBV9 to TRBJ1-3; the D gene is possibly TRBD1 (5 bases). Germline CDR1 SGDLS, CDR2 YYNGEE. Between the trimmed V and J ends, which lost 4 bases and 7 bases, there was a span of 21 bases. CDR3 length: 16 amino acids. The CDR3: CASSTSRDSDRNTIYF. CDR3 bases: TGTGCCAGCAGCACCTCCAGGGACTCCGATCGGAACACCATATATTTT.

The chain recombines TRBV5-4 with TRBJ1-4; D unresolved. Between the trimmed V and J ends, which lost 0 bases and 7 bases, there was a span of 4 bases. The CDR3 runs 12 residues. Per germline, CDR1 SGHNT and CDR2 YYREEE (reference sequence). CDR3 sequence: CASSLVGEKLFF. The CDR3 DNA is TGTGCCAGCAGCTTGGTCGGTGAAAAACTGTTTTTT.

The chain has TRBV6-5 and TRBJ2-1, with 8 bases lining up with TRBD2. The CDR3 length is 14 residues. With 6 bases clipped from V and 7 bases from J, the junction kept 8 bases outside the gene matches. Germline CDR1 reads MNHEY; CDR2 reads SVGAGI. The CDR3: CASRRGLEANEQFF. The CDR3 region has the DNA TGTGCCAGCAGGAGGGGACTAGAAGCAAATGAGCAGTTCTTC.

The V gene is TRBV5-6, the J gene TRBJ2-3; 9 nucleotides line up with TRBD2. V lost 1 base and J lost 6; bases outside the gene matches: 6. In germline, CDR1 is SGHDT, CDR2 YYEEEE. The CDR3 has 15 residues. Here the CDR3 DNA reads TGTGCCAGCAGCTTGCTGGTAGCGGGAGTGGATACGCAGTATTTT. It yields the protein CASSLLVAGVDTQYF.

This clone was recorded once. The CDR3 is CASSPTSAVTYEQYF. CDR3 sequence (DNA): TGTGCCAGCTCACCAACATCAGCGGTTACCTACGAGCAGTACTTC. The chain has TRBV18 and TRBJ2-7; TRBD2 is a possible D gene (5 bases). This CDR3 comprises 15 residues. Germline V lookup: CDR1 KGHSH, CDR2 LQKENI. With 2 bases removed from V and 2 bases from J, the gap between germline ends came to 13 bases.

The gene calls are TRBV9 and TRBJ1-1; 7 bases match TRBD1. The CDR3 is made up of 14 amino acids. CDR1 SGDLS and CDR2 YYNGEE come from the germline V gene. Unmatched junction bases numbered 6, after V lost 4 bases and J lost 3 bases. The CDR3: CASSIQQGDTEAFF. The CDR3, as DNA: TGTGCCAGCAGCATCCAGCAGGGGGACACTGAAGCTTTCTTT. Supplemented by reference TRBV9 and TRBJ1-1, the full variable domain reads DSGVTQTPKHLITATGQRVTLRCSPRSGDLSVYWYQQSLDQGLQFLIQYYNGEERAKGNILERFSAQQFPDLHSELNLSSLELGDSALYFCASSIQQGDTEAFFGQGTRLTVV.

This clone appeared a single time. CDR3 DNA sequence: TGTGCCAGCAGCGCACATAACGAGCAGTACTTC. It translates to CASSAHNEQYF. The chain employs TRBV9 and TRBJ2-7; no definite D call. Germline CDR1 is SGDLS and CDR2 is YYNGEE. The CDR3 is 11 residues long. V dropped 3 bases and J dropped 5 bases, with 6 bases sitting between them.

CDR3 sequence reads: CASRPRAPYGYTF. CDR3 bases: TGCGCCAGCAGACCCAGGGCCCCCTATGGCTACACCTTC. The chain uses TRBV5-1 and TRBJ1-2, with D possibly matching TRBD1 (5 bases). CDR1 is SGHRS and CDR2 is YFSETQ in the germline V gene. V was trimmed by 5 bases and J by 4 bases, leaving 12 bases between them. The CDR3 runs to 13 residues.

V is TRBV7-2 and J is TRBJ2-5, with TRBD2 as a possible D gene (6 bases). The CDR3 covers 15 residues. Germline CDR1 reads SGHTA; CDR2 reads FQGNSA. V lost 0 bases to trimming and J lost 5 bases, with 13 bases between them. The CDR3 coding sequence is TGTGCCAGCAGCTTAGCGCACGGGAGCGGGGAGACCCAGTACTTC. Its translation is CASSLAHGSGETQYF.

The chain recombines TRBV5-1 with TRBJ2-1; the match to TRBD1 covers 7 bases. CDR1 is SGHRS and CDR2 is YFSETQ in the germline V gene. CDR3 length: 15 residues. V trimming: 4 bases; J trimming: 9 bases; junction bases outside the gene matches: 13. The CDR3 loop is CASSITGASRVEQFF. The DNA of the CDR3 is TGCGCCAGCAGCATAACAGGGGCGAGTCGGGTTGAGCAGTTCTTC.

The chain couples TRBV7-9 to TRBJ1-2; TRBD1 matches 8 bases. After removal of 8 bases from V and 4 bases from J, the junction contained 6 bases not matched to a gene. This CDR3 comprises 13 residues. The V gene's germline CDR1 is SEHNR and CDR2 FQNEAQ (reference sequence). In DNA form, the CDR3 reads TGTGCCAGCGCACGACAGGGGATCTATGGCTACACCTTC. Amino acids: CASARQGIYGYTF.

The chain uses TRBV2 and TRBJ2-5, with TRBD1 matching over 8 bases. CDR1 is SNHLY and CDR2 is FYNNEI in the germline V gene. V was pared by 6 bases and J by 5 bases, with 5 bases of the junction left unmatched. The CDR3 length is 13 residues. The DNA for the CDR3 is TGTGCCAGCAGAAGGACAGGGAGGGAGACCCAGTACTTC. It specifies CASRRTGRETQYF.

This clone came up once. V gene TRBV7-8 combines with J gene TRBJ2-7, with 8 bases lining up with TRBD1. The CDR3 has 15 amino acids. Germline-derived CDR1 and CDR2 are SGHVS and FQNEAQ. The J segment lost 4 bases and the V segment lost 5 bases, leaving 10 bases of the junction unmatched. Here the CDR3 DNA reads TGTGCCAGCAGCAACTTATACAGGACAGGGTACGAGCAGTACTTC. Translated, it gives CASSNLYRTGYEQYF.

This chain links TRBV29-1 with TRBJ2-2; no definite D call. This CDR3 has 14 residues. With 1 base removed from V and 7 bases from J, the gap between germline ends came to 13 bases. The germline CDR1 and CDR2 sequences are SQVTM and ANQGSEA. The CDR3 sequence is CSVEGSRGFGELFF. The CDR3 DNA follows: TGCAGCGTTGAAGGGAGCCGAGGTTTCGGGGAGCTGTTTTTT.